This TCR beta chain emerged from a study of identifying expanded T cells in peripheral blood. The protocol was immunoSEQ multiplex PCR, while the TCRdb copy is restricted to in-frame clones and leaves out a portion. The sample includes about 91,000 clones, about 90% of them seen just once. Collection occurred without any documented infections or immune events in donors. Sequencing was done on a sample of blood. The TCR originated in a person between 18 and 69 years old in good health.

The CDR3 coding sequence is TGTGCCATCAGTGAGTCGGCTGGGGCCAACGTCCTGACTTTC. Its translation: CAISESAGANVLTF. V usage is TRBV10-3 and J usage is TRBJ2-6; no firm D call. V lost 0 bases and J lost 2, with 2 bases in between. CDR3 length: 14 amino acids. The germline CDR1 and CDR2 sequences are ENHRY and SYGVKD.